These 24 T cell receptor beta chains share one sample of origin, sequenced in a study of CD8+ T cells in alopecia areata. Noted treatment: oral pan-JAK inhibitor, 5-10 mg twice daily. Once RNA had been extracted, it was reverse transcribed into cDNA to act as the sequencing template. Measured with immunoSEQ multiplex PCR; TCRdb has only the in-frame clones, and not every one. The table has about 200,000 clones, 30% to 40% seen once. Sequencing was performed on CD4+ T cells sorted from blood, taken between weeks 30 and 35, from a patient treated with tofacitinib. Receptors were obtained from a human donor with alopecia areata.

This clone was counted only a few times. This chain connects TRBV7-2 to TRBJ2-1, with D perhaps given as TRBD1 or TRBD2 (5 bases each). The CDR3 contains 13 residues. Germline assignment: CDR1 SGHTA and CDR2 FQGNSA. V shed 5 bases and J shed 7 bases, with 12 bases lying between them. The CDR3 loop reads CASSPGTRNEQFF. The CDR3 coding sequence is TGTGCCAGCAGCCCCGGGACCCGGAATGAGCAGTTCTTC.

The genes are TRBV6-1 and TRBJ2-5; D is perhaps TRBD1 (6 bases). Germline-derived CDR1 and CDR2 are MNHNS and SASEGT. Trimming took off 4 bases at V and 5 bases at J, with 17 bases between the two ends. This CDR3 is 15 amino acids long. Here the CDR3 DNA reads TGTGCCAGCAGTGGGGGTAACAGGGTACGGGAGACCCAGTACTTC. This sequence encodes CASSGGNRVRETQYF.

The chain couples TRBV2 to TRBJ2-7; maybe TRBD1 (6 bases). The CDR3 is made up of 14 amino acids. Deletions cut 5 bases from V and 3 bases from J, with 14 bases between. Per the germline V gene, CDR1 is SNHLY and CDR2 is FYNNEI. The CDR3 nucleotides are TGTGCCAGCAGTAAACCGGGACACCTCTACGAGCAGTACTTC. Its protein product is CASSKPGHLYEQYF.

The J gene is TRBJ1-2, the V gene TRBV30; weak D call: TRBD1 (5 bases). CDR1 is GTSNPN and CDR2 is SVGIG in the germline V gene (reference sequence). The CDR3 consists of 14 residues. Trimming took 1 base from V and 3 from J, leaving 12 bases between them. CDR3 sequence (DNA): TGTGCCTGGAGTGGGATGGGGCTCTACTATGGCTACACCTTC. This sequence encodes CAWSGMGLYYGYTF.

This chain uses TRBV6-5 with TRBJ1-1; D not certain. This CDR3 is 15 amino acids long. The germline V gene has CDR1 MNHEY and CDR2 SVGAGI. Trimming removed 2 bases at V and 0 bases at J, with 10 bases between. DNA for the CDR3: TGTGCCAGCAGTTACAGACACCAGTTGAACACTGAAGCTTTCTTT. This sequence encodes CASSYRHQLNTEAFF.

In this sample, this clone turned up a few times. The chain has TRBV7-2 and TRBJ2-2; a weak D match, TRBD1 (6 bases). V lost 5 bases and J 0 bases, leaving 10 bases between the germline ends. CDR3 length equals 15 residues. In germline, CDR1 is SGHTA, CDR2 FQGNSA. The CDR3 protein is CASSVRTANTGELFF. CDR3 DNA: TGTGCCAGCAGCGTGCGGACAGCGAACACCGGGGAGCTGTTTTTT.

The chain couples TRBV5-1 to TRBJ2-3; 7 bases match TRBD1. Germline lookup yields CDR1 SGHRS and CDR2 YFSETQ. After removal of 4 bases from V and 2 bases from J, the junction contained 4 bases not matched to a gene. There are 14 residues in the CDR3. CDR3 sequence (DNA): TGCGCCAGCAGCCCGGGACAGATCACAGATACGCAGTATTTT. It specifies CASSPGQITDTQYF.

The V gene is TRBV27, the J gene TRBJ2-7; D not resolved. This CDR3 is built from 15 residues. The germline gives CDR1 MNHEY, CDR2 SMNVEV (reference sequence). V was clipped by 6 bases and J by 3 bases, with 18 bases between them. CDR3 nucleotide sequence: TGTGCCAGCAGGTCAATATGGGCACCCTACTACGAGCAGTACTTC. This codes for CASRSIWAPYYEQYF.

The chain couples TRBV6-5 to TRBJ1-1; D unresolved. V lost 0 bases and J 4 bases, leaving 6 bases between the germline ends. Germline lookup yields CDR1 MNHEY and CDR2 SVGAGI. CDR3 size: 13 residues. The CDR3, as DNA: TGTGCCAGCAGTTACTCGTATTCCACTGAAGCTTTCTTT. It is translated as CASSYSYSTEAFF.

This clone showed up just a few times. This chain joins TRBV30 and TRBJ1-1; the D is unclear. Germline CDR1 is GTSNPN and CDR2 is SVGIG (reference sequence). Trimming cost V 0 bases and J 1 base, with 9 bases left between them. The CDR3 is 14 residues long. The DNA for the CDR3 is TGTGCCTGGAGTGTACTGGGCGGGAACACTGAAGCTTTCTTT. Translated: CAWSVLGGNTEAFF.

There are a few counts of this clone. The V call is TRBV4-1, the J call TRBJ2-1, with TRBD2 as a possible D gene (5 bases). The V end lost 3 bases, the J end lost 10 bases, and 22 bases lay between the germline ends. Germline lookup yields CDR1 MGHRA and CDR2 YSYEKL. CDR3 length equals 16 residues. The CDR3 DNA reads as TGCGCCAGCAGCCATTCTCCAGGACGGGGAGTGGGCGAGCAGTTCTTC. Amino acid sequence: CASSHSPGRGVGEQFF.

In its sample, this clone was seen a few times. The CDR3 coding sequence is TGTGCCAGCAGCAAACGGGACAGGGGATCGAACACTGAAGCTTTCTTT. This encodes CASSKRDRGSNTEAFF. The chain links TRBV7-8 to TRBJ1-1, with TRBD1 matching over 10 bases. J lost 1 base, V lost 5 bases, and 7 bases had no gene match. This CDR3 region has 16 residues. CDR1 is SGHVS, CDR2 FQNEAQ, per germline.

CDR3 amino acids: CASSLAGYGFNDRETQYF. The CDR3, as DNA: TGCGCCAGCAGCTTGGCTGGATACGGATTCAATGACCGGGAGACCCAGTACTTC. J is TRBJ2-5 and V is TRBV5-1, with D unresolved. The CDR3 has 18 amino acids. CDR1 and CDR2 (germline): SGHRS, YFSETQ. V lost 0 bases and J lost 5, with 23 bases in between.

The V call is TRBV2, the J call TRBJ2-2; either TRBD1 or TRBD2 may supply D (5 bases each). CDR1 is SNHLY, CDR2 FYNNEI, per germline. V lost 5 bases and J lost 0, with 16 bases in between. This CDR3 has 17 amino acids. Here the CDR3 reads CASSHPRVGPNTGELFF. The CDR3 bases are TGTGCCAGCAGTCACCCCCGGGTGGGACCGAACACCGGGGAGCTGTTTTTT.

This chain connects TRBV5-1 to TRBJ2-7, with D possibly matching TRBD1 (5 bases). The germline gives CDR1 SGHRS, CDR2 YFSETQ. This CDR3 is built from 14 residues. The V end lost 1 base, the J end lost 6 bases, and 14 bases lay between the germline ends. The CDR3 loop reads CASSLQGYFAEQYF. CDR3 bases: TGCGCCAGCAGCTTGCAGGGTTATTTCGCCGAGCAGTACTTC. Variable domain in full (rest from reference TRBV5-1 and TRBJ2-7): KAGVTQTPRYLIKTRGQQVTLSCSPISGHRSVSWYQQTPGQGLQFLFEYFSETQRNKGNFPGRFSGRQFSNSRSEMNVSTLELGDSALYLCASSLQGYFAEQYFGPGTRLTVT.

The genes are TRBV5-1 and TRBJ1-2; D is ambiguous. Germline V gene data show CDR1 as SGHRS and CDR2 as YFSETQ. The CDR3 is 14 residues long. V lost 4 bases to trimming and J lost 5 bases, with 15 bases between them. CDR3 bases: TGCGCCAGCAGCGTACCAGGTATATCATATGGCTACACCTTC. Its translation: CASSVPGISYGYTF.

This chain links TRBV9 with TRBJ2-2, with 8 nucleotides matching TRBD2. Germline CDR1 SGDLS, CDR2 YYNGEE. The CDR3 contains 18 residues. V lost 3 bases, J lost 5 bases, and 15 bases stayed unmatched. The CDR3 here is CASSATAGTRSRTGELFF. In DNA form, the CDR3 reads TGTGCCAGCAGCGCCACCGCCGGGACTAGAAGTAGGACCGGGGAGCTGTTTTTT.

The gene calls are TRBV13 and TRBJ1-2, with TRBD1 matching over 11 bases. V gave up 6 bases and J gave up 7 bases; unmatched junction bases: 10. The CDR3 runs 15 residues. Germline V lookup: CDR1 PRHDT, CDR2 FYEKMQ (reference sequence). CDR3 amino acids: CASSLFGTGGGGYTF. In DNA form, the CDR3 reads TGTGCCAGCAGTTTATTCGGGACAGGGGGAGGTGGCTACACCTTC.

The V call is TRBV30, the J call TRBJ2-3; D might be TRBD1 or TRBD2, each matching 5 bases. The CDR3 loop spans 17 amino acids. V lost 1 base and J 5 bases, leaving 22 bases between the germline ends. Germline V lookup: CDR1 GTSNPN, CDR2 SVGIG (reference sequence). The CDR3 nucleotides are TGTGCCTGGAGTGGGGGGATAGGCCGAGCCCCCCGAGATACGCAGTATTTT. Protein: CAWSGGIGRAPRDTQYF. The full variable domain, its missing parts supplied by reference TRBV30 and TRBJ2-3, is SQTIHQWPATLVQPVGSPLSLECTVEGTSNPNLYWYRQAAGRGLQLLFYSVGIGQISSEVPQNLSASRPQDRQFILSSKKLLLSDSGFYLCAWSGGIGRAPRDTQYFGPGTRLTVL.

This chain uses TRBV5-1 with TRBJ2-1, with unresolved D. Deletions cut 2 bases from V and 1 base from J, with 10 bases between. Germline V gene lookup returns CDR1 SGHRS and CDR2 YFSETQ. This CDR3 is built from 15 residues. As DNA, the CDR3 is TGCGCCAGCAGCTTTAGTGGTGGTTCCTACAATGAGCAGTTCTTC. It translates to CASSFSGGSYNEQFF.

This chain uses TRBV6-1 with TRBJ2-7, with TRBD1 matching over 8 bases. Germline CDR1 and CDR2: MNHNS and SASEGT. V trimming: 0 bases; J trimming: 6 bases; junction bases outside the gene matches: 4. This CDR3 region has 14 residues. The CDR3 nucleotides read TGTGCCAGCAGTGAAGCCCGCACAGGGGGCGAGCAGTACTTC. Translation: CASSEARTGGEQYF.

The CDR3 region is CASSWGTATDTQYF. As DNA, the CDR3 is TGCGCCAGCAGCTGGGGGACAGCCACAGATACGCAGTATTTT. V and J are TRBV5-1 and TRBJ2-3; 7 positions match TRBD1. Germline CDR1 SGHRS, CDR2 YFSETQ. This CDR3 region has 14 residues. V gave up 3 bases and J gave up 2 bases; unmatched junction bases: 3.

The table lists this clone with a few counts. This CDR3 reads CASSSASRGPRGRYGYTF. The DNA for the CDR3 is TGTGCCAGTAGTTCCGCCTCTAGAGGCCCAAGAGGGCGTTATGGCTACACCTTC. V usage is TRBV19 and J usage is TRBJ1-2, with D unresolved. The CDR3 length is 18 residues. With 5 bases removed from V and 5 bases from J, the gap between germline ends came to 27 bases. Germline V CDR1 and CDR2: LNHDA, SQIVND (reference sequence).

This clone was seen at least ten times. The chain combines TRBV6-6 with TRBJ2-7, with TRBD1 identical over 8 bases. This CDR3 has 15 residues. Germline trimming cut 6 bases from V and 2 bases from J; bases unmatched to any gene: 9. Germline lookup yields CDR1 MNHNY and CDR2 SVGAGI (reference sequence). The CDR3 sequence: CASRMGSGGAYEQYF. DNA for the CDR3: TGTGCCAGCAGGATGGGGTCAGGGGGCGCCTACGAGCAGTACTTC.